The 32 T cell receptor beta chains reported below all come from one sample, sequenced in a study of T-cell memory formation after mild COVID-19. TCRdb passed the 5' RACE reads through MiXCR, listing each CDR3 protein once. Of under 450,000 distinct CDR3 sequences detected, 14% appear once; the ten largest clones hold 22%. The sample consisted of PBMCs or a T cell subset sorted from them (not recorded which). Source of these receptors: a man in his late teens or twenties who had mild COVID-19 (a few samples of this study predate the infection). Cell type and time point are not known.

As concerns this clonotype: A read error may account for a junction end that differs from germline. V usage is TRBV2 and J usage is TRBJ2-5; 7 nucleotides align to TRBD2. The CDR3 totals 12 residues. From germline, CDR1 is SNHLY and CDR2 FYNNEI. CDR3 coding DNA: TGTGACAGCGGGGTCATACAAGAGACCCAGTACTTC. Its protein product is CDSGVIQETQYF.

At least ten counts were recorded for this clonotype. This chain connects TRBV27 to TRBJ2-7; the match to TRBD2 covers 8 bases. The V gene end was trimmed by 0 bases and the J gene end by 9 bases; junction bases not matched to a gene: 7. Germline V CDR1 and CDR2: MNHEY, SMNVEV (reference sequence). The CDR3 is 14 amino acids. The CDR3 loop reads CASSLSPGGPRQYV. The CDR3 bases are TGTGCCAGCAGTTTATCCCCGGGGGGGCCGCGGCAGTACGTC.

This clonotype was picked up a small number of times. The rearrangement links TRBV7-8 to TRBJ2-3; 8 bases match TRBD2. The CDR3 totals 17 residues. V shed 5 bases, J shed 6 bases, and the junction held 16 bases outside the gene matches. Looked up from germline, CDR1 is SGHVS and CDR2 is FQNEAQ. The CDR3 region has the DNA TGTGCCAGCAGCGATACGACCGGGACTAGGGGTAGGGATACGCAGTATTTT. Translation gives CASSDTTGTRGRDTQYF.

V and J are TRBV5-4 and TRBJ2-1; no clear D gene. Germline V lookup: CDR1 SGHNT, CDR2 YYREEE (reference sequence). V shed 3 bases and J shed 4 bases, with 11 bases lying between them. CDR3 size: 14 residues. CDR3 sequence: CASSSPGQYNEQFF. CDR3 coding DNA: TGTGCCAGCAGCTCGCCGGGCCAGTACAATGAGCAGTTCTTC.

This clonotype was counted only a few times. The V call is TRBV19, the J call TRBJ2-7, with D hard to call. The CDR3 loop spans 10 amino acids. V was cut by 9 bases and J by 5 bases, with 8 bases left in between. Germline CDR1 is LNHDA and CDR2 is SQIVND (reference sequence). Here the CDR3 reads CARAFDEQYF. In DNA, the CDR3 is TGTGCCAGGGCTTTCGACGAGCAGTACTTC.

The chain joins TRBV12-3 or TRBV12-4 to TRBJ1-6; D uncertain. CDR3 size: 14 residues. The V end lost 2 bases, the J end lost 16 bases, and 18 bases lay between the germline ends. CDR3 loop: CASSLFPSYGTLHF. DNA of the CDR3: TGTGCCAGCAGTTTATTCCCATCTTACGGCACGCTCCACTTT.

In this sample, this clonotype turned up many times. V usage is TRBV20-1 and J usage is TRBJ2-5; D is possibly TRBD2 (6 bases). CDR3 size: 14 residues. V lost 3 bases to trimming and J lost 5 bases, with 16 bases between them. Germline assignment: CDR1 DFQATT and CDR2 SNEGSKA (reference sequence). CDR3 in DNA: TGCAGTGCTAGCGAATCTAGGAGGGGCGAGACCCAGTACTTC. Protein product: CSASESRRGETQYF.

This clonotype was seen at least ten times. CDR3 DNA: TGTGCCAGCAGCCTGCGGGGGAACACCGGGGAGCTGTTTTTT. Its translation is CASSLRGNTGELFF. The chain is built from TRBV3-1 and TRBJ2-2, with TRBD2 as a possible D gene (6 bases). V lost 4 bases, J lost 1 base, and 7 bases lay in between. Germline V gene sequence: CDR1 LGHDT, CDR2 YNNKEL (reference sequence). The CDR3 contains 14 residues.

This clonotype has only a few counts. The chain couples TRBV6-2 or TRBV6-3 to TRBJ2-7, with D tentatively TRBD1 or TRBD2 (5 bases each). Germline V gene data show CDR1 as MNHEY and CDR2 as SVGEGT. The CDR3 extends over 14 amino acids. V lost 2 bases and J 6 bases, leaving 14 bases between the germline ends. CDR3 in DNA: TGTGCCAGCAGTTACATCACGCGAGGGGCCGAGCAGTACTTC. Residues: CASSYITRGAEQYF.

CDR3 residues: CASSPRPTGFNEQFF. In nucleotides, the CDR3 is TGTGCCAGCAGCCCTAGGCCCACAGGGTTTAATGAGCAGTTCTTC. V gene TRBV7-9 combines with J gene TRBJ2-1; possible D gene TRBD1, 6 bases. The V gene lost 5 bases and the J gene lost 7 bases, with 18 bases spanning the gap. The CDR3 sequence is 15 residues long. Germline-derived CDR1 and CDR2 are SEHNR and FQNEAQ (reference sequence). Full variable domain (rest looked up from reference TRBV7-9 and TRBJ2-1): DTGVSQNPRHKITKRGQNVTFRCDPISEHNRLYWYRQTLGQGPEFLTYFQNEAQLEKSRLLSDRFSAERPKGSFSTLEIQRTEQGDSAMYLCASSPRPTGFNEQFFGPGTRLTVL.

The sample holds a few counts of this clonotype. The genes are TRBV11-2 and TRBJ1-2; D is undetermined. This CDR3 contains 14 residues. Trimming shortened V by 5 bases and J by 3 bases, and 13 bases separated the two germline ends. CDR1 is SGHAT and CDR2 is FQNNGV in the germline V gene. Written as DNA, the CDR3 is TGTGCCAGCAGCCACTCGGGCGTCTACTATGGCTACACCTTC. This codes for CASSHSGVYYGYTF.

There are a few counts of this clonotype. The DNA for the CDR3 is TGTGCCAGCAGCTTAGCAGCGTTGATGGATGAAAAACTGTTTTTT. The encoded protein is CASSLAALMDEKLFF. The rearrangement uses TRBV11-2 and TRBJ1-4; D unresolved. The germline gives CDR1 SGHAT, CDR2 FQNNGV. Trimming removed 1 base from V and 6 bases from J, with 12 bases in between. The CDR3 has 15 residues. Together with reference TRBV11-2 and TRBJ1-4, the CDR3 gives the full variable domain: EAGVAQSPRYKIIEKRQSVAFWCNPISGHATLYWYQQILGQGPKLLIQFQNNGVVDDSQLPKDRFSAERLKGVDSTLKIQPAKLEDSAVYLCASSLAALMDEKLFFGSGTQLSVL.

This clonotype has more than one count but fewer than ten. V and J are TRBV6-1 and TRBJ1-1, with D unresolved. V was cut by 6 bases and J by 5 bases, with 19 bases left in between. Germline CDR1 and CDR2: MNHNS and SASEGT. The CDR3 runs to 15 residues. This CDR3 is CASSRVEARRTEAFF. For the CDR3, the DNA is TGTGCCAGCAGCCGAGTGGAGGCGAGGAGGACTGAAGCTTTCTTT.

The chain combines TRBV9 with TRBJ2-7; D is perhaps TRBD1 (6 bases). The CDR3 runs 15 residues. V was cut by 0 bases and J by 6 bases, with 16 bases left in between. Germline CDR1 is SGDLS and CDR2 is YYNGEE. The CDR3 DNA reads as TGTGCCAGCAGCGTAGTTGGGACGGGGACACTCGAGCAGTACGTC. As protein: CASSVVGTGTLEQYV.

This clonotype was detected a few times. V and J are TRBV4-3 and TRBJ2-7; the match to TRBD1 covers 7 bases. J was trimmed by 0 bases and V by 2 bases; bases with no gene match: 7. Germline CDR1 and CDR2: LGHNA and YSLEER. There are 16 residues in the CDR3. The CDR3 region is CASSQSFRDSSYEQYF. The CDR3 nucleotides read TGCGCCAGCAGCCAATCCTTCCGGGACAGCTCCTACGAGCAGTACTTC.

DNA of the CDR3: TGTGCCAGCAGTTACTCGGGGGGGGAGAGCTCCTACAATGAGCAGTTCTTC. This encodes CASSYSGGESSYNEQFF. The chain uses TRBV6-6 and TRBJ2-1; TRBD2 aligns across 7 bases. The V gene's germline CDR1 is MNHNY and CDR2 SVGAGI (reference sequence). Trimming at V came to 0 bases and at J to 0 bases, leaving 5 bases not matched to a gene. The CDR3 loop spans 17 amino acids.

This clonotype was observed many times. The J gene is TRBJ2-5, the V gene TRBV28; 10 bases are shared with TRBD1. CDR1 is MDHEN and CDR2 is SYDVKM in the germline V gene. This CDR3 comprises 14 residues. Unmatched junction bases numbered 6, after V lost 6 bases and J lost 5 bases. The CDR3 DNA is TGTGCCAGCAGAGACAGGGGGCGCGGGGAGACCCAGTACTTC. Protein: CASRDRGRGETQYF.

The chain links TRBV6-2 or TRBV6-3 to TRBJ2-5; tentative D call: TRBD2 (7 bases). V lost 5 bases and J 4 bases, leaving 14 bases between the germline ends. CDR3 length: 14 amino acids. Per the germline V gene, CDR1 is MNHEY and CDR2 is SVGEGT. This CDR3 is CASSPEGGTETQYF. DNA for the CDR3: TGTGCCAGCAGTCCCGAGGGGGGGACAGAGACCCAGTACTTC.

The chain is built from TRBV2 and TRBJ2-7; D is tentatively TRBD1 or TRBD2 (5 bases each). This CDR3 is built from 15 residues. CDR1 is SNHLY and CDR2 is FYNNEI in the germline V gene. The V gene lost 7 bases and the J gene lost 2 bases, with 18 bases spanning the gap. The chain's CDR3 is CASTETETIPYEQYF. CDR3 DNA sequence: TGTGCCAGCACCGAGACAGAGACTATCCCCTACGAGCAGTACTTC.

This clonotype was observed a handful of times. The V gene is TRBV6-6, the J gene TRBJ1-2; no firm D call. CDR1 is MNHNY, CDR2 SVGAGI, per germline (reference sequence). This CDR3 spans 15 amino acids. V was clipped by 6 bases and J by 6 bases, with 20 bases between them. CDR3: CASRTRLGFMDGYTF. In DNA form, the CDR3 reads TGTGCCAGCAGAACCCGACTGGGGTTTATGGATGGCTACACCTTC.

There are a few counts of this clonotype. V gene TRBV5-1 combines with J gene TRBJ2-2; 7 bases are a match to TRBD1. With 4 bases clipped from V and 0 bases from J, the junction kept 3 bases outside the gene matches. Germline V gene data show CDR1 as SGHRS and CDR2 as YFSETQ. This CDR3 has 15 amino acids. CDR3 sequence (DNA): TGCGCCAGCAGCATGGGACAGACGAACACCGGGGAGCTGTTTTTT. Residues: CASSMGQTNTGELFF.

This clonotype was recorded a few times. The CDR3 DNA reads TGTGCCAGCAGCTTAGATGGGGCTAGCTATCCCATTCAGTACTTC. Amino acid sequence: CASSLDGASYPIQYF. The chain carries TRBV7-3 and TRBJ2-4; D possibly uses TRBD1 or TRBD2 (5 bases each). Deletions cut 2 bases from V and 9 bases from J, with 17 bases between. Per the germline V gene, CDR1 is SGHTA and CDR2 is FQGTGA. This CDR3 spans 15 amino acids.

The genes are TRBV4-3 and TRBJ1-4; tentatively, D is TRBD1 (6 bases). The V gene lost 1 base and the J gene lost 8 bases, with 17 bases spanning the gap. The CDR3 is 16 amino acids. Germline V gene sequence: CDR1 LGHNA, CDR2 YSLEER. The chain's CDR3 is CASSQGHRDVREKLFF. The CDR3 region has the DNA TGCGCCAGCAGCCAAGGCCACAGGGACGTTAGGGAAAAACTGTTTTTT.

This clonotype was detected a few times. CDR3 coding DNA: TGCGCCAGCATGCGCACCGCTAGCACAGATACGCAGTATTTT. Protein product: CASMRTASTDTQYF. J is TRBJ2-3 and V is TRBV5-1; the D is unclear. Germline CDR1 SGHRS, CDR2 YFSETQ. V was cut by 6 bases and J by 0 bases, with 11 bases left in between. This CDR3 is 14 amino acids long.

This clonotype was detected only a few times. The chain is built from TRBV9 and TRBJ2-1; 10 bases are shared with TRBD1. Germline V gives CDR1 SGDLS, CDR2 YYNGEE. The V segment lost 0 bases and the J segment 8 bases; nucleotides outside the gene matches: 5. The CDR3 sequence is 15 residues long. CDR3 DNA: TGTGCCAGCAGCGTAGCACCGACAGGGGGCGATGAGCAGTTCTTC. Protein product: CASSVAPTGGDEQFF.

The rearrangement joins TRBV7-9 to TRBJ1-1; unclear D gene. V was cut by 3 bases and J by 0 bases, with 8 bases left in between. The CDR3 sequence is 14 residues long. Germline CDR1 and CDR2: SEHNR and FQNEAQ (reference sequence). DNA for the CDR3: TGTGCCAGCAGCTTTGGACGTATGAACACTGAAGCTTTCTTT. As protein: CASSFGRMNTEAFF.

The rearrangement joins TRBV5-8 to TRBJ2-3; D gene uncertain. Germline values: CDR1 SGHTS, CDR2 YDEGEE. V lost 2 bases, J lost 2 bases, and 9 bases lay in between. The CDR3 length is 14 residues. CDR3 region: CASSLGQNTDTQYF. The DNA of the CDR3 is TGTGCCAGCAGCTTAGGGCAAAACACAGATACGCAGTATTTT.

Ten or more counts support this clonotype. This chain uses TRBV4-3 with TRBJ2-2; D is unclear. The CDR3 contains 16 residues. Looked up from germline, CDR1 is LGHNA and CDR2 is YSLEER. V was shortened by 0 bases and J by 1 base, with 9 bases between the two germline ends. CDR3 residues: CASSQEVLGNTGELFF. The CDR3 DNA reads as TGCGCCAGCAGCCAAGAGGTTTTGGGGAACACCGGGGAGCTGTTTTTT.

This clonotype appeared a few times. The CDR3: CASGFSNQPQHF. As DNA, the CDR3 is TGTGCCAGTGGTTTTTCCAATCAGCCCCAGCATTTT. The V and J genes are TRBV7-9 and TRBJ1-5; no firm D call. With 9 bases removed from V and 3 bases from J, the gap between germline ends came to 9 bases. Germline CDR1 SEHNR, CDR2 FQNEAQ (reference sequence). CDR3 length equals 12 residues.

The V call is TRBV5-1, the J call TRBJ2-7; 9 nucleotides line up with TRBD2. This CDR3 contains 14 residues. After removal of 4 bases from V and 4 bases from J, the junction contained 6 bases not matched to a gene. The germline V gene encodes CDR1 SGHRS and CDR2 YFSETQ. The CDR3 DNA is TGCGCCAGCAGCCCGGCGGGGGGGGCTTACGAGCAGTACGTC. This sequence encodes CASSPAGGAYEQYV.

The CDR3 DNA reads as TGTGCCATCAGTGAGAGGCCTAGCGGATCTAGCACAGATACGCAGTATTTT. Amino acid sequence: CAISERPSGSSTDTQYF. V usage is TRBV10-3 and J usage is TRBJ2-3; 7 bases align to TRBD2. The germline gives CDR1 ENHRY, CDR2 SYGVKD. V was pared by 2 bases and J by 0 bases, with 8 bases of the junction left unmatched. This CDR3 is built from 17 residues.

This clonotype was seen a few times. The chain combines TRBV6-5 with TRBJ1-1, with D hard to call. The CDR3 is 13 residues long. V lost 3 bases and J lost 11, with 16 bases in between. CDR1 is MNHEY and CDR2 is SVGAGI in the germline V gene. The CDR3 nucleotides read TGTGCCAGCAGTTATGGTCCCGGCCAGCGGGCTTTCTTT. Protein: CASSYGPGQRAFF.